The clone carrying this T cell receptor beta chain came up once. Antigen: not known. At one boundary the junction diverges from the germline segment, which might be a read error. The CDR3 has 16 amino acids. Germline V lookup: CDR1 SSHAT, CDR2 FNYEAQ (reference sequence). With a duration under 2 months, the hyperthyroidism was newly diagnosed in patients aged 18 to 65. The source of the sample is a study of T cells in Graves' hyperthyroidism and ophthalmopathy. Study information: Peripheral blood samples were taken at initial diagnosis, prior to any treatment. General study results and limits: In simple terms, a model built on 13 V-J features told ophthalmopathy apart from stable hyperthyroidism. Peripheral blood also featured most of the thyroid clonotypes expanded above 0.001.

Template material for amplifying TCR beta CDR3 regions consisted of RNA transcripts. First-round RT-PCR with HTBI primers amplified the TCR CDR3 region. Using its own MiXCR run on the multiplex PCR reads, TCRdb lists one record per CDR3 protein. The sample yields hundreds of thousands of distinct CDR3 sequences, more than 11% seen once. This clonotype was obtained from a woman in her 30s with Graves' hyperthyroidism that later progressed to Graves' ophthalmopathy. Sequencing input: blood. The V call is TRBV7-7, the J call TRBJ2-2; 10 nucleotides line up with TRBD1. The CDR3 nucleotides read TGTGCTAGCAGCTATTCCCCGGGACAGGGGTTCGGGGAGCTGTTTTTT. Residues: CASSYSPGQGFGELFF.